The rows below give T cell receptor beta chains drawn from one sample of a study of OX40 agonist ivuxolimab in advanced cancers. Profiling relied on immunoSEQ multiplex PCR, and the TCRdb table lists in-frame clones only, not all of them. The sample includes around 68,000 clones, approximately 90% seen only once; the top ten take more than 1%. The source was CD4+ or CD8+ T cells sorted from blood, collected in a trial of the OX40 agonist ivuxolimab. These receptor sequences come from an adult with an advanced solid tumor such as melanoma, head and neck, liver or kidney cancer. Both conserved end residues are part of each CDR3. The order of the fields is clone size, J gene, D gene, V gene, CDR3 DNA, CDR3 protein. The D gene is left open where the match is weak. Some rows mark clone size as missing; the rest say once, few, many or name a class of expanded clone.

once | TRBJ1-5 | . | TRBV19 | TGTGCCAGTAGTATCAGCAGGGCGATGGGACACAGCAATCAGCCCCAGCATTTT | CASSISRAMGHSNQPQHF
. | TRBJ1-2 | TRBD1 | TRBV27 | TGTGCCAGCAGTTTATCGAGACAGGGTCATGGCTACACCTTC | CASSLSRQGHGYTF
. | TRBJ2-6 | . | TRBV4-1 | TGCGCCAGCAGCCAGAGATCTGGGGCCAACGTCCTGACTTTC | CASSQRSGANVLTF
. | TRBJ2-5 | . | TRBV7-2 | TGTGCCAGCAGCTTAGTTCCGCGGTCAGGGATCGAGACCCAGTACTTC | CASSLVPRSGIETQYF
. | TRBJ2-7 | TRBD2 | TRBV5-6 | TGTGCCAGCAGGTCAACTAGCGGGAGAAGTGAGCAGTACTTC | CASRSTSGRSEQYF
. | TRBJ2-7 | . | TRBV6-5 | TGTGCCAGCAGTTACTCGAAGGGAGAGCAGTACTTC | CASSYSKGEQYF
. | TRBJ2-2 | . | TRBV21-1 | TGTGCCAGCAGCAAAAACAGGGAGGCACTGAACACCGGGGAGCTGTTTTTT | CASSKNREALNTGELFF
. | TRBJ1-4 | . | TRBV7-9 | TGTGCCAGCAGCCCTTTTGGTGATCGAGAAAAACTGTTTTTT | CASSPFGDREKLFF
once | TRBJ1-4 | TRBD1 | TRBV30 | TGTGCCTGGAGGGGATACGGACAGGGTGACAAACTGTTTTTT | CAWRGYGQGDKLFF
. | TRBJ2-1 | TRBD2 | TRBV2 | TGTGCCAGCAGTGAATGGGGGCTAGCGGGAGGCCTAAGCTCCTACAATGAGCAGTTCTTC | CASSEWGLAGGLSSYNEQFF
. | TRBJ2-2 | TRBD1 | TRBV7-9 | TGTGCCAGCAGCCATCCGGGACAGGGGGATACCGGGGAGCTGTTTTTT | CASSHPGQGDTGELFF
. | TRBJ2-7 | TRBD1 | TRBV18 | TGTGCCAGCTCAGGCTCGGACAGGGGAGGCTACGAGCAGTACTTC | CASSGSDRGGYEQYF
. | TRBJ1-3 | . | TRBV11-2 | TGTGCCAGCAGCTTATCAGGTGCACACTCTGGAAACACCATATATTTT | CASSLSGAHSGNTIYF
. | TRBJ1-1 | . | TRBV30 | TGTGCCTGGAGTGGGGAAGGGCTTGAGGCTTTCTTT | CAWSGEGLEAFF
. | TRBJ2-7 | . | TRBV5-5 | TGTGCCAGCAGCCTTTACTTGGGCCCCAACGAGCAGTACTTC | CASSLYLGPNEQYF
. | TRBJ1-5 | TRBD1 | TRBV19 | TGTGCCATCCAACAGGGGGCTGGCAATCAGCCCCAGCATTTT | CAIQQGAGNQPQHF
. | TRBJ2-3 | . | TRBV7-9 | TGTGCCAGCAGCTCCTCTTGGGTGGGGAGGACAGATACGCAGTATTTT | CASSSSWVGRTDTQYF
. | TRBJ2-1 | . | TRBV7-9 | TGTGCCAGCAGCTTACAGGGTAATGAGCAGTTCTTC | CASSLQGNEQFF
. | TRBJ1-3 | TRBD1 | TRBV19 | TGTGCCAGTAATAAGCCGGGACAGGGCCCGGGAAACACCATATATTTT | CASNKPGQGPGNTIYF
. | TRBJ2-3 | TRBD1 | TRBV19 | TGTGCCAGTAGTACCGGGACAGGGGGCCAGTATACGCAGTATTTT | CASSTGTGGQYTQYF
. | TRBJ2-3 | TRBD2 | TRBV29-1 | TGCAGCGCCTCAGGACTAGCGGGCACAGATACGCAGTATTTT | CSASGLAGTDTQYF
. | TRBJ2-3 | . | TRBV2 | TGTGCCAGCAGGGTGGACAGCGACACAGATACGCAGTATTTT | CASRVDSDTDTQYF
. | TRBJ2-7 | . | TRBV6-1 | TGTGCCAGCAGGAAACAGGGATCCTACGAGCAGTACTTC | CASRKQGSYEQYF
. | TRBJ1-4 | TRBD1 | TRBV6-1 | TGTGCCAGCAGTGAATCACAGGGGGCCGGTGAAAAACTGTTTTTT | CASSESQGAGEKLFF
once | TRBJ1-2 | . | TRBV5-1 | TGCGCCAGCAGCTCCGGGGGTCCCCTCTATGGCTACACCTTC | CASSSGGPLYGYTF
medium-sized | TRBJ1-5 | . | TRBV5-1 | TGCGCCAGCAGCCTCAACCCGACTGTGAATAGCAATCAGCCCCAGCATTTT | CASSLNPTVNSNQPQHF
. | TRBJ1-4 | . | TRBV5-5 | TGTGCCAGCAGCTGGGGGGACTTGGGAAAACTGTTTTTT | CASSWGDLGKLFF
. | TRBJ1-2 | TRBD1 | TRBV11-3 | TGTGCCAGCCCCAGGGTCGGGCCATACAGGGGCGGCTATGGCTACACCTTC | CASPRVGPYRGGYGYTF
. | TRBJ1-2 | . | TRBV19 | TGTGCCAGTACTACCGTTTCGGGCTACACCTTC | CASTTVSGYTF
. | TRBJ2-1 | TRBD2 | TRBV11-3 | TGTGCCAGCAGCTCCGGACTAGCGGGAGGCCATGAGCAGTTCTTC | CASSSGLAGGHEQFF
. | TRBJ2-5 | TRBD2 | TRBV10-2 | TGCGCCAGCAAGGGCGGGGGGGCGGGTAAAGAGACCCAGTACTTC | CASKGGGAGKETQYF
. | TRBJ1-1 | . | TRBV6-1 | TGTGCCAGCAGTGCAAACAGGGTGGGCATGAACACTGAAGCTTTCTTT | CASSANRVGMNTEAFF
. | TRBJ1-6 | . | TRBV9 | TGTGCCAGCAGCGCGACAGGTTATAATTCACCCCTCCACTTT | CASSATGYNSPLHF
. | TRBJ1-3 | . | TRBV13 | TGTGCCAGCAGCCCCCACGGGGGTTCCGGAAACACCATATATTTT | CASSPHGGSGNTIYF
once | TRBJ2-7 | . | TRBV27 | TGTGCCAGTACCGACCCTGGGCAGGGGCTTAGGAAACAGTACTTC | CASTDPGQGLRKQYF
. | TRBJ2-7 | . | TRBV5-4 | TGTGCCAGCAGCTTGGACCAGGGCCGACTCTACGAGCAGTACTTC | CASSLDQGRLYEQYF
. | TRBJ2-2 | . | TRBV19 | TGTGCCACAACGTACCACGGCACCGGGGAGCTGTTTTTT | CATTYHGTGELFF
once | TRBJ1-2 | TRBD1 | TRBV11-2 | TGTGCCAGCAGCCCTACCGGGACAGGGGGCCTCAATGGCTACACCTTC | CASSPTGTGGLNGYTF
. | TRBJ2-5 | TRBD1 | TRBV6-6 | TGTGCCAGCAGTTACTCGAGGTCGACAGGGTCCGAGACCCAGTACTTC | CASSYSRSTGSETQYF
. | TRBJ2-2 | . | TRBV27 | TGTGCCAGCAGAAACAGCGGAGGGGGAACCGGGGAGCTGTTTTTT | CASRNSGGGTGELFF
. | TRBJ2-7 | TRBD2 | TRBV6-6 | TGTGCCAGCAGCCCTACTAGCGGGAGCTCCTACGAGCAGTACTTC | CASSPTSGSSYEQYF
. | TRBJ2-1 | . | TRBV5-1 | TGCGCCAGCAGCCTTGGGACAAGAAGTACTTTGTCACGCAATGAGCAGTTCTTC | CASSLGTRSTLSRNEQFF
. | TRBJ1-5 | . | TRBV6-1 | TGTGCCAGCTCTACGGTTAGCTCGAATCAGCCCCAGCATTTT | CASSTVSSNQPQHF
. | TRBJ1-4 | TRBD1 | TRBV6-1 | TGTGCCAGCAGACAGGGGCACATGAATGAAAAACTGTTTTTT | CASRQGHMNEKLFF
. | TRBJ2-7 | . | TRBV7-9 | TGTGCCAGCAGCTTGGCAGGGGGGATCGCCACCGAGCAGTACTTC | CASSLAGGIATEQYF
. | TRBJ2-7 | . | TRBV9 | TGTGCCAGCAGCGCCCGGGGGGACATTTTCTCCTACGAGCAGTACTTC | CASSARGDIFSYEQYF
. | TRBJ1-2 | . | TRBV6-6 | TGTGCCAGCTGTCGGGACGGAACTAACTATGGCTACACCTTC | CASCRDGTNYGYTF
. | TRBJ2-7 | . | TRBV11-2 | TGTGCCAGCAGCCCCATCGGGTACGAGCAGTACTTC | CASSPIGYEQYF
. | TRBJ2-3 | TRBD1 | TRBV9 | TGTGCCAGCAGCACACGACAGGGACGCACAGATACGCAGTATTTT | CASSTRQGRTDTQYF
. | TRBJ2-7 | . | TRBV4-1 | TGCGCCAGCAGCCAAGTGGGGCAGACAAGGGGTGGCGAGCAGTACTTC | CASSQVGQTRGGEQYF
once | TRBJ2-7 | TRBD2 | TRBV12-5 | TGTGCTAGTGGTTTGGCCCACACTAGCGGGAGCTCCTACGAGCAGTACTTC | CASGLAHTSGSSYEQYF
. | TRBJ1-1 | . | TRBV7-6 | TGTGCCAGCAGCTTAGCGCGAAACAGGGCCACTGAAGCTTTCTTT | CASSLARNRATEAFF
once | TRBJ1-5 | . | TRBV6-1 | TGTGCCAGCAGTGAAGCAGGGGTGGATCAGCCCCAGCATTTT | CASSEAGVDQPQHF
. | TRBJ2-7 | TRBD1 | TRBV6-1 | TGTGCCAGCAGGGGGACAGTCTACGAGCAGTACTTC | CASRGTVYEQYF
. | TRBJ1-4 | . | TRBV6-4 | TGTGCCAGCAGTGCCCCAGCGGGGGGTTTTCGAGAAAAACTGTTTTTT | CASSAPAGGFREKLFF